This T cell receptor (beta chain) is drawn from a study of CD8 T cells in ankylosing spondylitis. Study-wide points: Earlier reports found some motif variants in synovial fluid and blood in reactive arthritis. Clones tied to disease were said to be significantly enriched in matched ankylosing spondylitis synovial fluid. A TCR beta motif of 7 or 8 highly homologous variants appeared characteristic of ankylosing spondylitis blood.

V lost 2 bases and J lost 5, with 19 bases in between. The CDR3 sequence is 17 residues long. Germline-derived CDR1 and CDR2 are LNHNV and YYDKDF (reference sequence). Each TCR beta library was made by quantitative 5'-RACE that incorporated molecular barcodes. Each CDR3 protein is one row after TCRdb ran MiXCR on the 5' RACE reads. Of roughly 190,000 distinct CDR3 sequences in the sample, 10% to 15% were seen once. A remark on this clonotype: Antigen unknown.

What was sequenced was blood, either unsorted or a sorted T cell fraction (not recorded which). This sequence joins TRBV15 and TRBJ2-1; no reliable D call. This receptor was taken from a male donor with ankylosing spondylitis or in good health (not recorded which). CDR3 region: CATSRSPRVMADNEQFF. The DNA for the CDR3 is TGTGCCACCAGCAGATCCCCCCGTGTTATGGCTGACAATGAGCAGTTCTTC. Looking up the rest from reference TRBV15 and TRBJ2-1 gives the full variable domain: DAMVIQNPRYQVTQFGKPVTLSCSQTLNHNVMYWYQQKSSQAPKLLFHYYDKDFNNEADTPDNFQSRRPNTSFCFLDIRSPGLGDTAMYLCATSRSPRVMADNEQFFGPGTRLTVL.